This TCR beta chain was sequenced for a study of blood T cell repertoires in COVID-19. Study information: Whether acute or convalescent, the COVID-19 samples came from the United States, Italy and Spain.

Trimming left V 4 bases short and J 7 bases short, with 20 bases between. The CDR3 is 15 amino acids. The V gene's germline CDR1 is SGHAT and CDR2 FQNNGV. Profiling relied on immunoSEQ multiplex PCR, and the TCRdb table lists in-frame clones only, not all of them. The top ten hold under 4.5% of the sample, which has tens of thousands of clones, 70% to 90% seen once. The TCR originated in a human donor in a cohort sampled during active COVID-19. Sequencing input: peripheral blood. This chain joins TRBV11-2 and TRBJ2-7, with D hard to call. CDR3 sequence (DNA): TGTGCCAGCAGCTCACCCCAGGCAGGTCAATCGGAGCAGTACTTC. It yields the protein CASSSPQAGQSEQYF. The entire variable domain, with the rest obtained from reference TRBV11-2 and TRBJ2-7, is as follows: EAGVAQSPRYKIIEKRQSVAFWCNPISGHATLYWYQQILGQGPKLLIQFQNNGVVDDSQLPKDRFSAERLKGVDSTLKIQPAKLEDSAVYLCASSSPQAGQSEQYFGPGTRLTVT.